This T cell receptor beta chain appears in the sequencing data of a study of blood T cell repertoires in COVID-19. About the study: Sources were T cells, B-cell-depleted T cells, or PBMCs; the material itself was cDNA or gDNA.

Methods used by the authors: Nucleated cell counts were estimated from reference gene primer amplification. This table comes from immunoSEQ multiplex PCR, and its TCRdb copy is limited to in-frame clones, with some not included. That table furnishes V, J and clone size, whereas the DNA furnished D and trimming. Among approximately 140,000 clones listed, 84% were seen once. Participant ages covered about 18 to 100 years across 25 or so US areas. CDR3 length equals 14 residues. Germline CDR1 MNHNY, CDR2 SVGAGI (reference sequence). With 2 bases clipped from V and 4 bases from J, the junction kept 0 bases outside the gene matches.

The chain couples TRBV6-6 to TRBJ2-2, with 8 positions matching TRBD1. The sample comprised PBMCs or T cells enriched from blood (not recorded which). This TCR derives from a man aged 45-65 years in a cohort exposed to, infected with or recovered from COVID-19 (not recorded which). The CDR3 coding sequence is TGTGCCAGCAGTTACGACAGGGGCACCGGGGAGCTGTTTTTT. This codes for CASSYDRGTGELFF.